Included here is one TCR beta chain sequence, with context. This CDR3 is built from 13 residues. Trimming cost V 5 bases and J 9 bases; bases outside gene matches: 7. The germline CDR1 and CDR2 sequences are SGHTA and FQGNSA. RNA transcripts were the template for amplifying TCR beta CDR3 regions. TCR CDR3 regions were first amplified by RT-PCR with HTBI primers. One entry per CDR3 protein results from TCRdb running MiXCR on the multiplex PCR reads. The sample has a few hundred thousand distinct CDR3 sequences; about 22% are singletons. This sample is part of a study of T cells in Graves' hyperthyroidism and ophthalmopathy.

The genes are TRBV7-2 and TRBJ1-1; TRBD1 agrees at 9 bases. Sequencing input: blood. This clonotype was obtained from a woman aged 70-85 years with Graves' ophthalmopathy. The CDR3 loop reads CASSGGTGSQAFF. For the CDR3, the DNA is TGTGCCAGCAGCGGGGGGACAGGGTCTCAAGCTTTCTTT.